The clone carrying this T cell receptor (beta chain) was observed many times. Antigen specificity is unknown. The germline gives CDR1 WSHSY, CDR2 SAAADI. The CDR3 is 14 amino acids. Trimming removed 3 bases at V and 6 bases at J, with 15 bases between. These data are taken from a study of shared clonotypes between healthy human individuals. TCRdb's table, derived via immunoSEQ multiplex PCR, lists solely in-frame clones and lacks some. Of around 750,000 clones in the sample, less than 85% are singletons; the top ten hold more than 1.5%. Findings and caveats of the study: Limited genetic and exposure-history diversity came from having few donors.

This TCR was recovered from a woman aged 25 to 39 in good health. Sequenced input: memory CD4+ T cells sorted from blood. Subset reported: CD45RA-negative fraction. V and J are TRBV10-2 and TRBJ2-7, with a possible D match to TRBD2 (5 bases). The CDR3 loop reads CASSEVPSGGEQYF. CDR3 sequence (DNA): TGCGCCAGCAGTGAAGTCCCCTCCGGAGGCGAGCAGTACTTC.